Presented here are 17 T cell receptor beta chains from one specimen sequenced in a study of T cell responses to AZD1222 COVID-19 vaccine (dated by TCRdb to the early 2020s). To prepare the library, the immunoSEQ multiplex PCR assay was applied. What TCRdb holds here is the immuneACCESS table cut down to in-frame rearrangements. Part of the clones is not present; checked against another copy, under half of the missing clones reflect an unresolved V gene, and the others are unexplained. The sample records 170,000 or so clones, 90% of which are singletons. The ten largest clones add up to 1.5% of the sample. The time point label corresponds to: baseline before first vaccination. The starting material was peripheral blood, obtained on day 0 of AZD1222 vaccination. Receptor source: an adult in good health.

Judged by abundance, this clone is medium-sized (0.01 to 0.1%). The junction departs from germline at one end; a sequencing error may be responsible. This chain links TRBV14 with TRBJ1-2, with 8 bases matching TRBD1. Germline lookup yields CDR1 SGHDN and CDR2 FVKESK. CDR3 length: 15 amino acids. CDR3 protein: CASSEEGTGNYGYTF. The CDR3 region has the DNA TGTGCCAGCAGCGAAGAAGGGACAGGCAACTATGGCTACACCTTC.

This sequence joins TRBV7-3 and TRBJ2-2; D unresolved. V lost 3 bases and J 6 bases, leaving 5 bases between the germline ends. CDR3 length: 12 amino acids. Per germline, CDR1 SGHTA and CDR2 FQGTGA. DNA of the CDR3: TGTGCCAGCAGCTTGTGGGCCGGGGAGCTGTTTTTT. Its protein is CASSLWAGELFF. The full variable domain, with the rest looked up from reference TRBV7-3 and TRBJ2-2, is GAGVSQTPSNKVTEKGKYVELRCDPISGHTALYWYRQSLGQGPEFLIYFQGTGAADDSGLPNDRFFAVRPEGSVSTLKIQRTERGDSAVYLCASSLWAGELFFGEGSRLTVL.

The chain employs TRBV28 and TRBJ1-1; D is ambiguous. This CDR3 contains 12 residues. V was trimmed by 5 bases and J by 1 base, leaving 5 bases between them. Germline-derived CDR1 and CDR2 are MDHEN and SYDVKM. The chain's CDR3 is CASSPQNTEAFF. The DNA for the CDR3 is TGTGCCAGCAGTCCTCAGAACACTGAAGCTTTCTTT.

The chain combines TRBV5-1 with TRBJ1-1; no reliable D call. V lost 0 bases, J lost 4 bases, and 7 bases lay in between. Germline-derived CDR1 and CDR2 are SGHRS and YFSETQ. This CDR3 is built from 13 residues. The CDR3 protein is CASSLVGITEAFF. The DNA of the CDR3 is TGCGCCAGCAGCTTGGTGGGGATCACTGAAGCTTTCTTT.

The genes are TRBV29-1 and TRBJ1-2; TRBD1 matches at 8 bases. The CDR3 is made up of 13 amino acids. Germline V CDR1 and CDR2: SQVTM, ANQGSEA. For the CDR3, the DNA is TGCAGAGTAGACAGGGGAGGGGACTATGGCTACACCTTC. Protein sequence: CRVDRGGDYGYTF.

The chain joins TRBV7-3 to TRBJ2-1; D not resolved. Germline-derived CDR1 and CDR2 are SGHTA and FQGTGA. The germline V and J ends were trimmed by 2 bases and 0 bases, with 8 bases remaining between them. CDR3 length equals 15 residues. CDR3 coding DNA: TGTGCCAGCAGCTTAGGTCTAGTCTCCTACAATGAGCAGTTCTTC. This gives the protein CASSLGLVSYNEQFF. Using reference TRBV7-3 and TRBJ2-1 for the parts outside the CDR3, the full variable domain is GAGVSQTPSNKVTEKGKYVELRCDPISGHTALYWYRQSLGQGPEFLIYFQGTGAADDSGLPNDRFFAVRPEGSVSTLKIQRTERGDSAVYLCASSLGLVSYNEQFFGPGTRLTVL.

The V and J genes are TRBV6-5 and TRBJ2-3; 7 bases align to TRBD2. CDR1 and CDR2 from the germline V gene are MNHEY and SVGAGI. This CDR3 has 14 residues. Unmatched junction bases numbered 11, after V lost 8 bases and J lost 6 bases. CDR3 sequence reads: CASESGARKDTQYF. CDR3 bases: TGTGCCAGCGAAAGCGGGGCGAGGAAGGATACGCAGTATTTT.

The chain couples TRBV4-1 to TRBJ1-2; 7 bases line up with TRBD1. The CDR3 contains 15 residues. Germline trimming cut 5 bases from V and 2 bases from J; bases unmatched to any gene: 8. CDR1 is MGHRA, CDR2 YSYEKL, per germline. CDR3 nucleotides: TGCGCCAGCAGCTTTCGACAGGGAAAGAACTATGGCTACACCTTC. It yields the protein CASSFRQGKNYGYTF.

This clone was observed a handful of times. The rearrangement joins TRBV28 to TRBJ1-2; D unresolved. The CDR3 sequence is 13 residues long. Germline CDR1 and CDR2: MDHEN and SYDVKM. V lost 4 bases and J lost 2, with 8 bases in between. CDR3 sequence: CASSSRYNYGYTF. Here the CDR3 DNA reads TGTGCCAGCAGTTCCCGTTACAACTATGGCTACACCTTC.

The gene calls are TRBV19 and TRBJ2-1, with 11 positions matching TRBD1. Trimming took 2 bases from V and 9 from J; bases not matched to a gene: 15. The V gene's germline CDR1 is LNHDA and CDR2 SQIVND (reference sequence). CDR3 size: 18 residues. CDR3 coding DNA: TGTGCCAGTAGTATAAGCTTCGGGGGACAGGGGGATCTGGCTGAGCAGTTCTTC. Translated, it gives CASSISFGGQGDLAEQFF.

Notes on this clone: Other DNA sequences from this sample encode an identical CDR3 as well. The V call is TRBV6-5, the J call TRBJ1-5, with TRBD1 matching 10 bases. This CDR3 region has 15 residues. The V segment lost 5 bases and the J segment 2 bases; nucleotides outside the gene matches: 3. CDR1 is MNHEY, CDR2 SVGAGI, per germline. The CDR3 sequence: CASSRDRGGNQPQHF. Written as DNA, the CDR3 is TGTGCCAGCAGTAGGGACAGGGGTGGCAATCAGCCCCAGCATTTT.

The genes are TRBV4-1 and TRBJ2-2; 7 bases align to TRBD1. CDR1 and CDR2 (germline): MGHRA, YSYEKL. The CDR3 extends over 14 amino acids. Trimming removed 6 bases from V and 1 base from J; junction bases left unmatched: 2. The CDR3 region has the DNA TGCGCCAGCAGTCGGACAGGGAACACCGGGGAGCTGTTTTTT. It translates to CASSRTGNTGELFF.

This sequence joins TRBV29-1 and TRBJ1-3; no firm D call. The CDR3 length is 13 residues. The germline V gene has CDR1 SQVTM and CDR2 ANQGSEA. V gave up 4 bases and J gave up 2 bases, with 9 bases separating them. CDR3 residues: CSVAGSTGNTIYF. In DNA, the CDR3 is TGCAGCGTTGCAGGCAGCACTGGAAACACCATATATTTT. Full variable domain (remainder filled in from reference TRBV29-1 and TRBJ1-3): SAVISQKPSRDICQRGTSLTIQCQVDSQVTMMFWYRQQPGQSLTLIATANQGSEATYESGFVIDKFPISRPNLTFSTLTVSNMSPEDSSIYLCSVAGSTGNTIYFGEGSWLTVV.

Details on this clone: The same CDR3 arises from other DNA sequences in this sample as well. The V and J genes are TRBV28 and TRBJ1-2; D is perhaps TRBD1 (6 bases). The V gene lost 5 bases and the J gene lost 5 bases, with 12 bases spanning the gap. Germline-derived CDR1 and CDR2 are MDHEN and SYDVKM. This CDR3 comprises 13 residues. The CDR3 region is CASSLGGRYGYTF. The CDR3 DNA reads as TGTGCCAGCAGTCTAGGGGGAAGGTATGGCTACACCTTC.

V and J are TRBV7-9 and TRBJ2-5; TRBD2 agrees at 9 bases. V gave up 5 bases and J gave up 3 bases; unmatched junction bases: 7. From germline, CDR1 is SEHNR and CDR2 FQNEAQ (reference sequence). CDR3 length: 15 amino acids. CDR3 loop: CASSPLRGGEETQYF. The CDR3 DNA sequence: TGTGCCAGCAGCCCACTGCGGGGGGGCGAAGAGACCCAGTACTTC.

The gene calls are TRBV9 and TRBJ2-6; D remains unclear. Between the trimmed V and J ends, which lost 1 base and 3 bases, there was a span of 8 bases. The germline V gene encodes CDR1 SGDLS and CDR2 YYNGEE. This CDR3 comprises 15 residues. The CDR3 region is CASSVRLSGANVLTF. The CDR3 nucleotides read TGTGCCAGCAGCGTACGGTTGAGTGGGGCCAACGTCCTGACTTTC.

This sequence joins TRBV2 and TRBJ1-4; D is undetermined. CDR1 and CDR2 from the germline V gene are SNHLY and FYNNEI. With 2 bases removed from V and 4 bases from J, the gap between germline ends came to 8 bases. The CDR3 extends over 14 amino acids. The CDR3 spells CASSEYAGNEKLFF. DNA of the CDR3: TGTGCCAGCAGTGAATATGCGGGTAATGAAAAACTGTTTTTT.